The source of this T cell receptor beta chain is a study of cytomegalovirus exposure and HLA in healthy donors. PCR primers comprised 60 Vbeta and 13 Jbeta primers. This table comes from immunoSEQ multiplex PCR, and its TCRdb copy is limited to in-frame clones, with some not included. The sample holds 200,000 or so clones; more than 70% are singletons and the top ten take 0.2% to 0.3%. As concerns this clone: Its target is unknown.

Germline loops: CDR1 MNHEY, CDR2 SMNVEV (reference sequence). V shed 5 bases and J shed 7 bases, with 17 bases lying between them. This CDR3 has 14 amino acids. Whole-study results and caveats: For most TCR beta V segments, an earlier analysis put the productive rate at about 90% or about 30% of the time. Apparent HLA restriction characterized most CMV-associated TCR beta chains in a later analysis. Altogether, 160 or so TCR beta chains were recorded as cytomegalovirus-associated. The authors excluded some V segments, including TRBV6-2 and TRBV6-3, as indistinguishable.

Sequenced material: PBMCs. The rearrangement links TRBV27 to TRBJ2-5; TRBD1 might be the D (6 bases). The source is a boy under 18 in good health and CMV-seronegative. CDR3 amino acids: CASSPTTGAATQYF. The DNA for the CDR3 is TGTGCCAGCAGTCCTACGACAGGTGCGGCGACCCAGTACTTC.